This T cell receptor beta chain was observed in a study of beta chain features in type 1 diabetes. General observations from the study: The naive, central memory and Treg TCRB repertoires of patients appeared to be more similar to one another than those of healthy donors.

The study reverse transcribed the entire isolated RNA, so it sequenced expressed TCRB transcripts. Method: immunoSEQ multiplex PCR; TCRdb's copy keeps in-frame clones and lacks some. The sample yields some 150,000 clones, less than 9% seen once. This CDR3 contains 15 residues. J gave up 6 bases and V 1 base, and 9 bases lay outside the gene matches. Germline V CDR1 and CDR2: MGHRA, YSYEKL. This clone was seen only a few times. Its antigen is not identified. What was sequenced was central memory CD4+ T cells from blood. The TCR comes from a young woman in good health. This chain links TRBV4-1 with TRBJ2-7; 7 nucleotides agree with TRBD2. This chain's CDR3 is CASSQGGGVTAEQYF. Written as DNA, the CDR3 is TGCGCCAGCAGCCAAGGGGGGGGAGTTACAGCCGAGCAGTACTTC.